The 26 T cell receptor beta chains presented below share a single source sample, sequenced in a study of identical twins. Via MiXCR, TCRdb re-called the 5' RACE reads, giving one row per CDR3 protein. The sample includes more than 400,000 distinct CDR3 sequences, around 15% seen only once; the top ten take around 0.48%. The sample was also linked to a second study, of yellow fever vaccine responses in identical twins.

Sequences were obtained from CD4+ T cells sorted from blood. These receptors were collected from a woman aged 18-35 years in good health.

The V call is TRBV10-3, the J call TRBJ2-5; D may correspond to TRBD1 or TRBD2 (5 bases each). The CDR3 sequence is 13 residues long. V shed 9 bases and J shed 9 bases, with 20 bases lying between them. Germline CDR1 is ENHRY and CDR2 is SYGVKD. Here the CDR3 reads CAIAGTPGSPQYF. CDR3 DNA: TGTGCCATAGCCGGGACGCCGGGGAGTCCCCAGTACTTC.

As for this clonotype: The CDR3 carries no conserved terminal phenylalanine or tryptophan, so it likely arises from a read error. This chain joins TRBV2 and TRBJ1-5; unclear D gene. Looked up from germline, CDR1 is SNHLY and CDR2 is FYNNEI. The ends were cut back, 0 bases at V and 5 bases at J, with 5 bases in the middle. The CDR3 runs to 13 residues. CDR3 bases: TGTGCCAGCAGTGAAGCTTGGTATCAGCCCCAGCATCTT. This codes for CASSEAWYQPQHL.

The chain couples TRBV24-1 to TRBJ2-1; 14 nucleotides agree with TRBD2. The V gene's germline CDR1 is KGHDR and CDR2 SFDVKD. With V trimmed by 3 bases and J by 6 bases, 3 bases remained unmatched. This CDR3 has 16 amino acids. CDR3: CATSDRLAGGGNEQFF. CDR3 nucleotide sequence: TGTGCCACCAGTGATCGACTAGCGGGGGGGGGCAATGAGCAGTTCTTC.

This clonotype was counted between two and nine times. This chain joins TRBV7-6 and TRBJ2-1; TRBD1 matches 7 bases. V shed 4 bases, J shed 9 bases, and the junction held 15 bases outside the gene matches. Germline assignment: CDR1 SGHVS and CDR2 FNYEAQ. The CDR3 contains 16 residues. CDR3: CASSSGRTGLSGEQFF. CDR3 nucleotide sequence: TGTGCCAGCAGCTCCGGGCGGACAGGTCTTAGTGGTGAGCAGTTCTTC.

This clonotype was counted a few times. This chain's CDR3 is CASSEYFGRGDNEQFF. The CDR3, as DNA: TGTGCCAGCAGTGAATATTTTGGCCGAGGGGACAATGAGCAGTTCTTC. The chain joins TRBV25-1 to TRBJ2-1; perhaps D is TRBD1 or TRBD2 (5 bases each). The CDR3 sequence is 16 residues long. V dropped 0 bases and J dropped 5 bases, with 14 bases sitting between them. Per the germline V gene, CDR1 is MGHDK and CDR2 is SYGVNS.

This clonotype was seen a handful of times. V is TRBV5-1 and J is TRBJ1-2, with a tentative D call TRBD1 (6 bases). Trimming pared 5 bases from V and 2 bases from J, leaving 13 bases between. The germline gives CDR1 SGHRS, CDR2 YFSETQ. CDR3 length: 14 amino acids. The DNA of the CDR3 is TGCGCCAGCAGAAATGGACAGTACAACTATGGCTACACCTTC. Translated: CASRNGQYNYGYTF. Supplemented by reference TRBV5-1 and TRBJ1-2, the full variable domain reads KAGVTQTPRYLIKTRGQQVTLSCSPISGHRSVSWYQQTPGQGLQFLFEYFSETQRNKGNFPGRFSGRQFSNSRSEMNVSTLELGDSALYLCASRNGQYNYGYTFGSGTRLTVV.

CDR3 in amino acids: CASSRPPVSTDTQYF. CDR3 coding DNA: TGTGCCAGCAGCAGACCCCCTGTGAGCACAGATACGCAGTATTTT. J is TRBJ2-3 and V is TRBV6-2 or TRBV6-3, with D uncertain. The CDR3 is 15 residues long. The germline gives CDR1 MNHEY, CDR2 SVGEGT. V shed 6 bases and J shed 0 bases, with 13 bases lying between them.

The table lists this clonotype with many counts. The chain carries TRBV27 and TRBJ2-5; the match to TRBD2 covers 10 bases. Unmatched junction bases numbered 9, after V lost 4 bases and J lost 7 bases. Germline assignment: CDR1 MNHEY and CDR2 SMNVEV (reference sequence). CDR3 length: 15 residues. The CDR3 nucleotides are TGTGCCAGCAGTTCCCCGCCCAGCGGGAGGGCGACCCAGTACTTC. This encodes CASSSPPSGRATQYF.

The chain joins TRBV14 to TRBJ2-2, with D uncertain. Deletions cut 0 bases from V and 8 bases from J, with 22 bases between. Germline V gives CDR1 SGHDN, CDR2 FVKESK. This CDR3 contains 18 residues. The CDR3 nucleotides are TGTGCCAGCAGCCAAGATCTTTTGTTCTCCTGGCCCAGGGGGGAGCTGTTTTTT. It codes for CASSQDLLFSWPRGELFF.

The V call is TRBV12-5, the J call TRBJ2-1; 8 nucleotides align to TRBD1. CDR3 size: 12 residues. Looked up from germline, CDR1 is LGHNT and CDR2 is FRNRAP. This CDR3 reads CVTGGTSYEQFF. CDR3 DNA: TGTGTAACAGGGGGGACAAGTTATGAGCAGTTCTTC.

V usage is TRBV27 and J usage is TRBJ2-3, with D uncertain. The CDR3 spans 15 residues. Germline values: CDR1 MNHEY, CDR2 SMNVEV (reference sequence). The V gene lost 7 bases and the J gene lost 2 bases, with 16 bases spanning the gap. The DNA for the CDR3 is TGTGCCAGCACAACTACCACGAGGCACACAGATACGCAGTATTTT. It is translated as CASTTTTRHTDTQYF.

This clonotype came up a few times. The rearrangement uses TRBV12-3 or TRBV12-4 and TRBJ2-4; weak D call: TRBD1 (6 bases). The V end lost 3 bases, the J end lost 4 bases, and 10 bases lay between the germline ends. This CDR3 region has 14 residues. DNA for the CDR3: TGTGCCAGCAGTTTTTCGGACAGAAAAAACATTCAGTACTTC. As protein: CASSFSDRKNIQYF.

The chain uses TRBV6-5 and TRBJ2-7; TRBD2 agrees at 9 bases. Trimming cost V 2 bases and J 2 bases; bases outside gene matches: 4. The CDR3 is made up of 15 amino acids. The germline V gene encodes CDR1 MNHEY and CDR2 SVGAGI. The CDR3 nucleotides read TGTGCCAGCAGTTACAGGCGGGAGGGTACCTACGAGCAGTACTTC. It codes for CASSYRREGTYEQYF.

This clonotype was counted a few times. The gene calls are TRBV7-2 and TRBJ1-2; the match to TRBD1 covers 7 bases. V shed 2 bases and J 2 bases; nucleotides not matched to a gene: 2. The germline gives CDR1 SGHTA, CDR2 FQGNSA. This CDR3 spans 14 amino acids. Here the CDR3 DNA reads TGTGCCAGCAGCTTACAGGGGGGGAACTATGGCTACACCTTC. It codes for CASSLQGGNYGYTF.

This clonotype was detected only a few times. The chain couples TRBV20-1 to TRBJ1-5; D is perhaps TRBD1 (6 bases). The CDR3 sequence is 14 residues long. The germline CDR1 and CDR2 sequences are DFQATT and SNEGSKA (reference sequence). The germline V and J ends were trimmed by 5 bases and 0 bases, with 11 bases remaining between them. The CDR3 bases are TGCAGTGCTTTCGACAGGTATAGCAATCAGCCCCAGCATTTT. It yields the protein CSAFDRYSNQPQHF.

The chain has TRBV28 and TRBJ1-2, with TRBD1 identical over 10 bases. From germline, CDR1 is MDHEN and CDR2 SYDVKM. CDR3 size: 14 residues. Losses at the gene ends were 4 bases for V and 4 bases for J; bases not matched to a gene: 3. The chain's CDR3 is CASSWDRGLYGYTF. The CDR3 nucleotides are TGTGCCAGCAGTTGGGACAGGGGACTCTATGGCTACACCTTC.

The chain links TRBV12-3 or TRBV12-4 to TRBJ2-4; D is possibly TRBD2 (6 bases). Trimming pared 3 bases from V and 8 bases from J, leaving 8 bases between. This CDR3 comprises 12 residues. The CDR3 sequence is CASSFGGDIQYF. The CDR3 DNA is TGTGCCAGCAGTTTTGGAGGGGACATTCAGTACTTC.

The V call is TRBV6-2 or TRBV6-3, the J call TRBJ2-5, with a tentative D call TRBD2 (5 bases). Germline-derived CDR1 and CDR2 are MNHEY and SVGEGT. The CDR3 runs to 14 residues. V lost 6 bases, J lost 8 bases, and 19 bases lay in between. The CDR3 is CASRPKDGGGTQYF. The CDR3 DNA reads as TGTGCCAGCAGACCAAAGGACGGAGGAGGCACCCAGTACTTC.

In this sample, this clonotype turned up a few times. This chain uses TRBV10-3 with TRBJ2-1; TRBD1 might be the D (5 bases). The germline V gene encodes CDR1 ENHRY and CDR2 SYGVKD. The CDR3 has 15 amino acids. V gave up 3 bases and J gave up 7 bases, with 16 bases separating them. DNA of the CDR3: TGTGCCATCAGTGAAAGTCTAGGGGCTTCAAATGAGCAGTTCTTC. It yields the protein CAISESLGASNEQFF.

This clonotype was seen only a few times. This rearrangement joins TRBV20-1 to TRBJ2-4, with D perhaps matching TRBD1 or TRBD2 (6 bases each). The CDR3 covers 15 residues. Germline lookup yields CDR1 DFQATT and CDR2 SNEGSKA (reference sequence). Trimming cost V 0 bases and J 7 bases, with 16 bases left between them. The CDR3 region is CSAREWGAGNNIQYF. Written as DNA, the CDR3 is TGCAGTGCTAGAGAATGGGGGGCCGGCAACAACATTCAGTACTTC.

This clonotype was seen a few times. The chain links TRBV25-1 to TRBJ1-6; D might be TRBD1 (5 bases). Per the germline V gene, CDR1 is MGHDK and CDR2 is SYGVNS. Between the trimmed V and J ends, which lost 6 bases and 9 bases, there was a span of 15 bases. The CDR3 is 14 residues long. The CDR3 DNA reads TGTGCCAGCAGACAGGCGACTCTATTTTCACCCCTCCACTTT. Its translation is CASRQATLFSPLHF.

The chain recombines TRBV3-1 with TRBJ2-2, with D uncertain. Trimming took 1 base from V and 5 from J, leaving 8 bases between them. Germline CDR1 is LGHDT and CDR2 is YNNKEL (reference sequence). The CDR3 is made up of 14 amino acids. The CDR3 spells CASSQGGLTGELFF. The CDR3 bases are TGTGCCAGCAGCCAAGGGGGATTAACCGGGGAGCTGTTTTTT.

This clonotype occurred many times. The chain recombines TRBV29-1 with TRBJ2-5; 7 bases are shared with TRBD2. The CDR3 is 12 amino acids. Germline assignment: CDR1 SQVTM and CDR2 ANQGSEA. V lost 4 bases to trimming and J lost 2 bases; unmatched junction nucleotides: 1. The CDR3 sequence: CSVAGGQETQYF. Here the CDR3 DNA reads TGCAGCGTTGCGGGGGGTCAAGAGACCCAGTACTTC.

The CDR3 DNA reads TGCAGTGCTAGTAGTCCGGCGACTAGCGGGGCCTACGAGCAGTACTTC. The encoded protein is CSASSPATSGAYEQYF. The rearrangement uses TRBV20-1 and TRBJ2-7; 11 bases fit TRBD2. Trimming cost V 3 bases and J 2 bases; bases outside gene matches: 9. Germline assignment: CDR1 DFQATT and CDR2 SNEGSKA (reference sequence). This CDR3 has 16 residues.

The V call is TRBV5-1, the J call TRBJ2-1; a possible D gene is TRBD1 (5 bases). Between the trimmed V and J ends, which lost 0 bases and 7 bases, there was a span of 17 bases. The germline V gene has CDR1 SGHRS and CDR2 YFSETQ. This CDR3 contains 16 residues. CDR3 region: CASSLGFGHMANEQFF. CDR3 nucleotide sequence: TGCGCCAGCAGCTTGGGATTTGGACACATGGCGAATGAGCAGTTCTTC.

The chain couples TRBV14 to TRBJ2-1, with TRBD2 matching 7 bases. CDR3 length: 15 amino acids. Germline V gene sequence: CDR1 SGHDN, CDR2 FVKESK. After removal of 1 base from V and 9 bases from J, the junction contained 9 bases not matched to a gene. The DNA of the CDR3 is TGTGCCAGCAGCCAAGCAGCCGGACTAGGGAGTGAGCAGTTCTTC. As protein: CASSQAAGLGSEQFF.